This TCR beta chain was documented in a study of cytomegalovirus exposure and HLA in healthy donors. Findings of the study overall: Associated with HLA alleles at 0.05 false discovery rate in a later analysis were 16,951 TCR beta sequences. Prior analysis indicated that the majority of TCR beta V segments exhibited productivity approximately 87% or approximately 30% of the time. A later analysis showed that HLA-associated TCR beta chains had undergone more clonal expansion than equally common others. Specific recognition of CMV antigens was confirmed in vitro for a few chains (all CMV-associated).

The study ran its PCR with 60 Vbeta and 13 Jbeta primers. Sequencing used immunoSEQ multiplex PCR; TCRdb keeps in-frame clones, though not all of them. The sample carries about 220,000 clones, approximately 80% recorded once. Note on this clone: The antigen is unknown.

Germline V gives CDR1 SNHLY, CDR2 FYNNEI. The CDR3 runs 13 residues. The V gene end was trimmed by 6 bases and the J gene end by 7 bases; junction bases not matched to a gene: 4. The TCR originated in a boy aged 2 to 9 in good health and CMV-seronegative. This chain links TRBV2 with TRBJ1-2, with 11 bases fitting TRBD1. Sequenced: PBMCs. In nucleotides, the CDR3 is TGTGCCAGCAGGGACAGGGGGCAGGGTGGCTACACCTTC. Translated, it gives CASRDRGQGGYTF.